The rows below give T cell receptor beta chains drawn from one sample of a study of blood T cell repertoires in COVID-19. The assay was immunoSEQ multiplex PCR, and TCRdb's table has in-frame clones only and misses some. Of some 450,000 clones listed, around nine tenths are singletons. The sample taken for sequencing was peripheral blood. Source of these receptors: a man younger than 35 with COVID-19, enrolled during active disease. Both conserved end residues are part of each CDR3. Size tells how often a clone was seen (once, few, many) or the class of an expanded clone, and some rows leave it out.

V: TRBV2; size: NA; J: TRBJ2-3; CDR3: CASSQDRDAATDTQYF
V: TRBV27; size: NA; J: TRBJ2-5; CDR3: CASSFRRGVETQYF
V: TRBV5-1; size: once; J: TRBJ2-2; CDR3: CASSLDAGGLTGELFF
V: TRBV3-1/TRBV3-2; size: NA; J: TRBJ2-5; CDR3: CASSHRRGQETQYF
V: TRBV6-5; size: NA; J: TRBJ2-1; CDR3: CASTKLGQGYNEQFF
V: TRBV6-5; size: NA; J: TRBJ2-1; CDR3: CASSPGLAHINEQFF
V: TRBV7-9; size: once; J: TRBJ2-5; CDR3: CASSPSETQYF
V: TRBV6-5; size: few; J: TRBJ1-3; CDR3: CASEEGGSGNTIYF
V: TRBV4-2; size: NA; J: TRBJ2-3; CDR3: CASSEEGRSTDTQYF
V: TRBV5-1; size: NA; J: TRBJ2-1; CDR3: CASSLYLGTGYNEQFF
V: TRBV11-3; size: NA; J: TRBJ2-3; CDR3: CASSQYADTQYF
V: TRBV12-5; size: NA; J: TRBJ2-7; CDR3: CASGLVGGLQYEQYF
V: TRBV7-3; size: NA; J: TRBJ2-6; CDR3: CASSPPGSGANVLTF
V: TRBV4-1; size: NA; J: TRBJ2-3; CDR3: CASSQLAGGLNTQYF
V: TRBV7-9; size: NA; J: TRBJ2-1; CDR3: CASSPGTGGLYEQFF
V: TRBV6-6; size: NA; J: TRBJ1-3; CDR3: CASSPFWTGGSGNTIYF
V: TRBV27; size: NA; J: TRBJ1-6; CDR3: CASSYRASPLHF
V: TRBV6-4; size: NA; J: TRBJ1-4; CDR3: CASSDARTGGSGIKRLFF
V: TRBV5-1; size: NA; J: TRBJ2-1; CDR3: CASGSGRTYNEQFF
V: TRBV24-1; size: NA; J: TRBJ2-5; CDR3: CATSDPSGSQETQYF
V: TRBV5-4; size: once; J: TRBJ2-7; CDR3: CASSLEAGGDRARF
V: TRBV15; size: NA; J: TRBJ2-5; CDR3: CATSRGQGRVGETQYF
V: TRBV5-4; size: NA; J: TRBJ1-2; CDR3: CASSFGGASYGYTF
V: TRBV6-5; size: NA; J: TRBJ1-2; CDR3: CASSTTAAYGYTF
V: TRBV19; size: NA; J: TRBJ1-1; CDR3: CASRSGRGGTEAFF
V: TRBV6-5; size: once; J: TRBJ2-3; CDR3: CASSYSIQGATDTQYF
V: TRBV2; size: NA; J: TRBJ2-7; CDR3: CASRESGSGSYEQYF
V: TRBV9; size: once; J: TRBJ1-4; CDR3: CASSFDRGQNGKLFF
V: TRBV18; size: NA; J: TRBJ2-3; CDR3: CASSPRTSGGPKSTDTQYF
V: TRBV15; size: NA; J: TRBJ1-1; CDR3: CATSSGARLNTEAFF
V: TRBV29-1; size: NA; J: TRBJ2-1; CDR3: CSVGGRDEQFF
V: TRBV19; size: NA; J: TRBJ2-2; CDR3: CASKGQGTASYLLYTGELFF
V: TRBV6-5; size: NA; J: TRBJ1-6; CDR3: CASRQGRLVTPEHF
V: TRBV20-1; size: NA; J: TRBJ2-7; CDR3: CSASFGGVSYEQYF
V: TRBV12-5; size: NA; J: TRBJ1-1; CDR3: CASGEEGTEAFF
V: TRBV4-1; size: NA; J: TRBJ2-7; CDR3: CASSQVGRGASERYEQYF
V: TRBV7-3; size: NA; J: TRBJ2-1; CDR3: CASSLNGAGGVYEQFF
V: TRBV4-2; size: once; J: TRBJ1-4; CDR3: CASCAGTGAEKLFF
V: TRBV11-2; size: NA; J: TRBJ2-7; CDR3: CASSLGQGVGEQYF
V: TRBV13; size: NA; J: TRBJ2-6; CDR3: CASSRDASDVLTF
V: TRBV19; size: NA; J: TRBJ1-1; CDR3: CASSMPRTGLSIEAFF
V: TRBV30; size: NA; J: TRBJ1-1; CDR3: CAWREGTYAFF
V: TRBV7-9; size: NA; J: TRBJ2-7; CDR3: CASSPGLAGGTYEQYF